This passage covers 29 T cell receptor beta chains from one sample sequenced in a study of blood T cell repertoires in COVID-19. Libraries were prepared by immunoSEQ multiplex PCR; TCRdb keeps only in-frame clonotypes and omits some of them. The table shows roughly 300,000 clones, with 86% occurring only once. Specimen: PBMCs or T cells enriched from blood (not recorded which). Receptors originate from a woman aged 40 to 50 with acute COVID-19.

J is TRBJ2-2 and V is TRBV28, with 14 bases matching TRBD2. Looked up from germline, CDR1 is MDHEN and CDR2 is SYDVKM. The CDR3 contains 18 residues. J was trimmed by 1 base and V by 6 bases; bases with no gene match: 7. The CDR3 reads CASSRTSGGLLNTGELFF. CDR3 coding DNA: TGTGCCAGCAGCCGGACTAGCGGGGGGCTATTGAACACCGGGGAGCTGTTTTTT.

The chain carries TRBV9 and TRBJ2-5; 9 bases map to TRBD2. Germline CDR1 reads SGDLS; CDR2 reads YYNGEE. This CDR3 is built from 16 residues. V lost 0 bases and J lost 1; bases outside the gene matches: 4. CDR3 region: CASSVGLAGSQETQYF. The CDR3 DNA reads TGTGCCAGCAGCGTAGGGCTAGCGGGGAGCCAAGAGACCCAGTACTTC.

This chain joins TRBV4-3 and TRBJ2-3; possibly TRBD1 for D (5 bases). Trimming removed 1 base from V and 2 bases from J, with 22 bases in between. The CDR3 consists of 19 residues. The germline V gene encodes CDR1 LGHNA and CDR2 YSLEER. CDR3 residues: CASSQATSGPNLPTDTQYF. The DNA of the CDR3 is TGCGCCAGCAGCCAAGCTACCTCAGGGCCAAACCTTCCCACAGATACGCAGTATTTT.

CDR3 in amino acids: CASSTWDRVGTLHF. CDR3 coding DNA: TGTGCCAGCAGTACATGGGACAGGGTGGGAACCCTCCACTTT. The gene calls are TRBV6-5 and TRBJ1-6; TRBD1 matches 9 bases. The ends lost 5 bases at V and 14 bases at J; junction bases unmatched: 10. The CDR3 sequence is 14 residues long. Germline CDR1 reads MNHEY; CDR2 reads SVGAGI.

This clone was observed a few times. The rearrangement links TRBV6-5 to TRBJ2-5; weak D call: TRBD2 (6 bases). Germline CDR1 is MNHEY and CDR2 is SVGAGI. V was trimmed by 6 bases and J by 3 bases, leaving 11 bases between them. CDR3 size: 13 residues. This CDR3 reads CASSPGLKETQYF. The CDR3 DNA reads TGTGCCAGCAGCCCGGGACTTAAAGAGACCCAGTACTTC.

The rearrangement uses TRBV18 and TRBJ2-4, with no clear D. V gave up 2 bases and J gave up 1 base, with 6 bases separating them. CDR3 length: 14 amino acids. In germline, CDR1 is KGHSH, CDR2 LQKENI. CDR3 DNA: TGTGCCAGCTCACCAGGGCTTGCCAAAAACATTCAGTACTTC. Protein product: CASSPGLAKNIQYF.

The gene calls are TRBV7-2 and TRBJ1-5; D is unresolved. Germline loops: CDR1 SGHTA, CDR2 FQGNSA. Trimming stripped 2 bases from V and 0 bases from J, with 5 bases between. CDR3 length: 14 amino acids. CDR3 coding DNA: TGTGCCAGCAGCTTAAGCCATAGCAATCAGCCCCAGCATTTT. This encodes CASSLSHSNQPQHF. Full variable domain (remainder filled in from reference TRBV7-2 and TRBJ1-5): GAGVSQSPSNKVTEKGKDVELRCDPISGHTALYWYRQSLGQGLEFLIYFQGNSAPDKSGLPSDRFSAERTGGSVSTLTIQRTQQEDSAVYLCASSLSHSNQPQHFGDGTRLSIL.

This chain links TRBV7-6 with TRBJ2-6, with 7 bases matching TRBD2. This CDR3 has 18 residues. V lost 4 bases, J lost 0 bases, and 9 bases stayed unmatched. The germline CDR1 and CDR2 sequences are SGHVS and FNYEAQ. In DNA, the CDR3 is TGTGCCAGCAGCTCCGTACGGGGGGAAGGCTCTGGGGCCAACGTCCTGACTTTC. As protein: CASSSVRGEGSGANVLTF. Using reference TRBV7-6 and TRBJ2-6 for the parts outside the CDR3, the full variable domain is GAGVSQSPRYKVTKRGQDVALRCDPISGHVSLYWYRQALGQGPEFLTYFNYEAQQDKSGLPNDRFSAERPEGSISTLTIQRTEQRDSAMYRCASSSVRGEGSGANVLTFGAGSRLTVL.

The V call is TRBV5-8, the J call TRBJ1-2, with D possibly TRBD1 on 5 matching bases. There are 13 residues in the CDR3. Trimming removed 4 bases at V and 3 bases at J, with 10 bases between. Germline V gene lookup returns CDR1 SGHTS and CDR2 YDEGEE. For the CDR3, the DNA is TGTGCCAGCAGCCCGGGGGGAGACTATGGCTACACCTTC. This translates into CASSPGGDYGYTF.

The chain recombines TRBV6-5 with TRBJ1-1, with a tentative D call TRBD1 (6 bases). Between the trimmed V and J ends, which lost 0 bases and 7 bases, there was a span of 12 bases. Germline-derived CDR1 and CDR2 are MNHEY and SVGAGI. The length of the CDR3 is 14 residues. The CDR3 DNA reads TGTGCCAGCAGTTACTCGCTGGGGGCTGGTGAAGCTTTCTTT. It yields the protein CASSYSLGAGEAFF.

CDR3 loop: CASSWEEGRGLTEAFF. The CDR3 DNA sequence: TGCGCCAGCAGCTGGGAGGAGGGAAGGGGGCTGACTGAAGCTTTCTTT. The chain recombines TRBV5-1 with TRBJ1-1, with 7 positions matching TRBD1. The ends lost 3 bases at V and 5 bases at J; junction bases unmatched: 13. CDR3 length: 16 residues. Germline values: CDR1 SGHRS, CDR2 YFSETQ.

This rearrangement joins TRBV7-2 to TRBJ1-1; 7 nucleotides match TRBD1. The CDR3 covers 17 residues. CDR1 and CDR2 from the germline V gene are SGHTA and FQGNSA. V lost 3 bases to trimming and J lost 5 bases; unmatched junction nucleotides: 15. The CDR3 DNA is TGTGCCAGCAGCTTCCTCAATGTTAGACAGGGACGGACTGAAGCTTTCTTT. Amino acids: CASSFLNVRQGRTEAFF.

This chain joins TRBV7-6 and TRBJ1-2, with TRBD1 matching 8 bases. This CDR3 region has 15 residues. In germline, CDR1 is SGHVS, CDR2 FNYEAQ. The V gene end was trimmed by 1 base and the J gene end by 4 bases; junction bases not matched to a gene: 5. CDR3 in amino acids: CASSLGQGSFYGYTF. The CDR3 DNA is TGTGCCAGCAGCTTAGGACAGGGGTCTTTCTATGGCTACACCTTC. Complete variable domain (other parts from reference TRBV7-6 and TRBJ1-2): GAGVSQSPRYKVTKRGQDVALRCDPISGHVSLYWYRQALGQGPEFLTYFNYEAQQDKSGLPNDRFSAERPEGSISTLTIQRTEQRDSAMYRCASSLGQGSFYGYTFGSGTRLTVV.

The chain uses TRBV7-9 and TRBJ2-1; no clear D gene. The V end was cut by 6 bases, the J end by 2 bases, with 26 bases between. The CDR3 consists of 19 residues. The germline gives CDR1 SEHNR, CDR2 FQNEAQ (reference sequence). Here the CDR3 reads CASRPEDTRLISTYNEQFF. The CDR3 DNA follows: TGTGCCAGCAGACCCGAGGATACCCGACTGATCTCTACCTACAATGAGCAGTTCTTC.

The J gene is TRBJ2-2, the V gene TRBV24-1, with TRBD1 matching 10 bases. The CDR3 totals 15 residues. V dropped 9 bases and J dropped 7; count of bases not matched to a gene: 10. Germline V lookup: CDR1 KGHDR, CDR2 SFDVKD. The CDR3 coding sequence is TGTGCCACCGCTGGAACGGACAGGGGGGTCGGGGAGCTGTTTTTT. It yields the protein CATAGTDRGVGELFF.

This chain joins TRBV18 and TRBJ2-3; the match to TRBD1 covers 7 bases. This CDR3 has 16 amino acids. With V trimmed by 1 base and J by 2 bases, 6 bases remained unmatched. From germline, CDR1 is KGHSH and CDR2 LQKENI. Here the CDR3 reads CASSPLGTDNTDTQYF. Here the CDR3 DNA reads TGTGCCAGCTCACCACTGGGGACAGATAACACAGATACGCAGTATTTT.

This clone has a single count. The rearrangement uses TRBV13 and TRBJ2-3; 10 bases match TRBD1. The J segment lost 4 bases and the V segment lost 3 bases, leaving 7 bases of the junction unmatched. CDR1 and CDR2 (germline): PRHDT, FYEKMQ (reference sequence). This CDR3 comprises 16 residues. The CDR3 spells CASSFPTGGSADTQYF. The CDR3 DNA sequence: TGTGCCAGCAGCTTCCCGACAGGGGGCTCGGCAGATACGCAGTATTTT.

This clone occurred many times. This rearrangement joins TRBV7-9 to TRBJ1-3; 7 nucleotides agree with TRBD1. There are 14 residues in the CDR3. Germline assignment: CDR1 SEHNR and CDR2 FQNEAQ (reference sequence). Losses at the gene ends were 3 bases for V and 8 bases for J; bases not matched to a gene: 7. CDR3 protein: CASSFTGAGDTIYF. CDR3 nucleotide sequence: TGTGCCAGCAGCTTTACAGGGGCCGGAGACACCATATATTTT.

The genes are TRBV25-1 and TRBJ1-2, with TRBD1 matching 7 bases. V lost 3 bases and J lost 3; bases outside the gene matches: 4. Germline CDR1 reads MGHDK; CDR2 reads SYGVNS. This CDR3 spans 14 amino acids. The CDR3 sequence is CASSDRQGYYGYTF. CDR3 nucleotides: TGTGCCAGCAGTGACCGACAGGGTTACTATGGCTACACCTTC.

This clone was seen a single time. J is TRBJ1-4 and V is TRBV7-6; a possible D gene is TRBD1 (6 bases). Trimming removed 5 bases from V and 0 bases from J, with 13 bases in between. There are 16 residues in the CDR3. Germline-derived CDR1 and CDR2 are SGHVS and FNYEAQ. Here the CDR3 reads CASSPLQGSTNEKLFF. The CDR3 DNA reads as TGTGCCAGCAGCCCTCTACAGGGCTCAACTAATGAAAAACTGTTTTTT.

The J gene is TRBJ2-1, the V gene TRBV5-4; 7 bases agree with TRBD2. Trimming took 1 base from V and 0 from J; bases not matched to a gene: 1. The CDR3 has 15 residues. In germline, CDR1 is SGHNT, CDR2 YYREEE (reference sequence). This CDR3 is CASSLRGSSYNEQFF. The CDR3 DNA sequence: TGTGCCAGCAGCTTGCGCGGGAGCTCCTACAATGAGCAGTTCTTC.

Here the CDR3 reads CASWTSGGAAGELFF. Here the CDR3 DNA reads TGTGCCAGTTGGACTAGCGGGGGGGCGGCCGGGGAGCTGTTTTTT. This rearrangement joins TRBV19 to TRBJ2-2, with TRBD2 identical over 15 bases. V trimming: 8 bases; J trimming: 6 bases; junction bases outside the gene matches: 4. The CDR3 spans 15 residues. Germline CDR1 reads LNHDA; CDR2 reads SQIVND (reference sequence).

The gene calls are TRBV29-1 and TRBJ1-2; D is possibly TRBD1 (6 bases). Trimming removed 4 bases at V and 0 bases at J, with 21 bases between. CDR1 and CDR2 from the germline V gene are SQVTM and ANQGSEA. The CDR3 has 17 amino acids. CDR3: CSVVFPGQYLANYGYTF. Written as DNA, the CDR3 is TGCAGCGTTGTATTCCCGGGACAATACTTAGCTAACTATGGCTACACCTTC.

In DNA form, the CDR3 reads TGTGCCAGCAGCTCAAGACAGGAGAGCTCCTACGAGCAGTACTTC. It yields the protein CASSSRQESSYEQYF. The chain has TRBV13 and TRBJ2-7; D is possibly TRBD1 (6 bases). CDR1 and CDR2 from the germline V gene are PRHDT and FYEKMQ (reference sequence). V lost 4 bases to trimming and J lost 0 bases, with 13 bases between them. CDR3 length: 15 residues.

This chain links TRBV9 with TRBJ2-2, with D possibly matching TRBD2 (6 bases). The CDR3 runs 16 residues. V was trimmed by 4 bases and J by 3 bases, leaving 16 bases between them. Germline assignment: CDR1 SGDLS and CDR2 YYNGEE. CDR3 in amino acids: CASSQTPGTHTGELFF. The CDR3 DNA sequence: TGTGCCAGCAGCCAAACCCCCGGGACTCACACCGGGGAGCTGTTTTTT.

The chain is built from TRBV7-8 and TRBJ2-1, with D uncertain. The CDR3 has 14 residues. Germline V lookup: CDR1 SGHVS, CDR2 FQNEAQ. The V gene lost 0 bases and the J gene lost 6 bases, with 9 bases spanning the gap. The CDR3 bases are TGTGCCAGCAGCTTAGCAGCCACCCCCAATGAGCAGTTCTTC. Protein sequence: CASSLAATPNEQFF.

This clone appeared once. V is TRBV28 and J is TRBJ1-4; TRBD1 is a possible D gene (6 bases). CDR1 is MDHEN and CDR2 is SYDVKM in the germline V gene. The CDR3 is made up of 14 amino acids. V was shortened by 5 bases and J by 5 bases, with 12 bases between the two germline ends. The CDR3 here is CASSKGGANEKLFF. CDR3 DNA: TGTGCCAGCAGTAAGGGGGGGGCGAATGAAAAACTGTTTTTT. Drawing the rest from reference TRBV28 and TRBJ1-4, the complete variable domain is DVKVTQSSRYLVKRTGEKVFLECVQDMDHENMFWYRQDPGLGLRLIYFSYDVKMKEKGDIPEGYSVSREKKERFSLILESASTNQTSMYLCASSKGGANEKLFFGSGTQLSVL.

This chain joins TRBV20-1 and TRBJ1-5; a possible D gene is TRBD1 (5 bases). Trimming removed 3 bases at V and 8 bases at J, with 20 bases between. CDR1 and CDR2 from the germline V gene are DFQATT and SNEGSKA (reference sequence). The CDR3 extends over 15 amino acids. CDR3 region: CSASRGDGLAEPQHF. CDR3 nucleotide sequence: TGCAGTGCTAGTCGGGGGGACGGACTTGCTGAGCCCCAGCATTTT.

CDR3 residues: CASSLVGASGNTIYF. The DNA for the CDR3 is TGTGCCAGCAGCTTAGTGGGAGCCTCTGGAAACACCATATATTTT. This chain uses TRBV7-2 with TRBJ1-3; D unclear. Per the germline V gene, CDR1 is SGHTA and CDR2 is FQGNSA. The CDR3 contains 15 residues. Trimming left V 1 base short and J 0 bases short, with 7 bases between.